This TCR beta chain was identified in a study of blood T cell repertoires in COVID-19. Across the whole study: There were acute and convalescent COVID-19 samples, and they came from the United States, Italy and Spain.

Cohort allocation depended upon clinical history that participants reported. TCRdb keeps only in-frame clones here, not all; method: immunoSEQ multiplex PCR. The sample records over 250,000 clones, more than 75% being singletons. The sample comprised PBMCs or T cells enriched from blood (not recorded which). The receptor was derived from an older woman in a cohort exposed to, infected with or recovered from COVID-19 (not recorded which).

The CDR3 nucleotides are TGTGCCAGCTCACCATCTAGCAGAAATGAGCAGTTCTTC. Translating it yields CASSPSSRNEQFF. The chain carries TRBV18 and TRBJ2-1; D possibly corresponds to TRBD2 (5 bases). Germline assignment: CDR1 KGHSH and CDR2 LQKENI. V dropped 2 bases and J dropped 7 bases, with 9 bases sitting between them. The CDR3 contains 13 residues.